This passage covers 21 T cell receptor beta chains from one sample sequenced in a study of cytomegalovirus exposure and HLA in healthy donors. The PCR contained 60 Vbeta and 13 Jbeta primers. Libraries were prepared by immunoSEQ multiplex PCR; TCRdb keeps only in-frame clonotypes and omits some of them. The table has roughly 110,000 clones, less than 85% seen once; the top ten hold approximately 2.4%. Sample: PBMCs. These receptor sequences come from a man aged 18-30 years in good health and CMV-seronegative.

V is TRBV5-1 and J is TRBJ1-2, with 8 bases matching TRBD1. This CDR3 is built from 14 residues. V shed 1 base, J shed 7 bases, and the junction held 6 bases outside the gene matches. Per germline, CDR1 SGHRS and CDR2 YFSETQ. The CDR3 DNA sequence: TGCGCCAGCAGCTTGTCCGGACAGGGAGCTGGCTACACCTTC. It is translated as CASSLSGQGAGYTF.

In this sample, this clone turned up once. The J gene is TRBJ1-4, the V gene TRBV27; tentatively, D is TRBD1 (6 bases). Germline V gene data show CDR1 as MNHEY and CDR2 as SMNVEV (reference sequence). The CDR3 runs 14 residues. The V and J ends lost 5 bases and 7 bases respectively, with 14 bases between them. The chain's CDR3 is CASSLQGRREKLFF. The CDR3, as DNA: TGTGCCAGCAGTCTTCAGGGGCGTCGTGAAAAACTGTTTTTT.

The chain uses TRBV15 and TRBJ1-1; 11 positions match TRBD1. The CDR3 has 14 amino acids. The germline gives CDR1 LNHNV, CDR2 YYDKDF (reference sequence). J gave up 11 bases and V 1 base, and 6 bases lay outside the gene matches. CDR3: CATSRGTGGADAFF. The CDR3 DNA follows: TGTGCCACCAGCAGAGGGACAGGGGGCGCGGATGCTTTCTTT.

V is TRBV7-2 and J is TRBJ1-5, with 7 nucleotides matching TRBD1. Germline values: CDR1 SGHTA, CDR2 FQGNSA. Trimming at V came to 2 bases and at J to 7 bases, leaving 5 bases not matched to a gene. CDR3 size: 14 residues. This CDR3 reads CASSLRQGGQPQHF. The DNA for the CDR3 is TGTGCCAGCAGCTTAAGACAGGGAGGCCAGCCCCAGCATTTT.

J is TRBJ1-1 and V is TRBV19; no firm D call. The CDR3 consists of 14 residues. Trimming took off 3 bases at V and 4 bases at J, with 12 bases between the two ends. Germline V gene lookup returns CDR1 LNHDA and CDR2 SQIVND (reference sequence). The DNA of the CDR3 is TGTGCCAGTAGTATCCCGGGAGAGGTCACTGAAGCTTTCTTT. It translates to CASSIPGEVTEAFF.

This clone was counted only a few times. The gene calls are TRBV5-1 and TRBJ1-1; the match to TRBD1 covers 9 bases. V was pared by 4 bases and J by 7 bases, with 5 bases of the junction left unmatched. Germline CDR1 is SGHRS and CDR2 is YFSETQ. CDR3 size: 13 residues. CDR3 sequence reads: CASSGGTGIEAFF. The CDR3 nucleotides read TGCGCCAGCAGCGGGGGGACAGGGATTGAAGCTTTCTTT.

The genes are TRBV9 and TRBJ2-3, with TRBD2 as a possible D gene (5 bases). CDR3 length: 14 residues. Germline V CDR1 and CDR2: SGDLS, YYNGEE. Trimming took off 4 bases at V and 2 bases at J, with 11 bases between the two ends. As DNA, the CDR3 is TGTGCCAGCAGCCCCGGACTCATCACAGATACGCAGTATTTT. Encoded protein: CASSPGLITDTQYF.

The DNA for the CDR3 is TGTGCCAGCGCATACGGGGGTCGGGATCAGCCCCAGCATTTT. As protein: CASAYGGRDQPQHF. The chain is built from TRBV7-2 and TRBJ1-5; D perhaps matches TRBD1 (5 bases). V dropped 8 bases and J dropped 5 bases, with 16 bases sitting between them. The germline V gene has CDR1 SGHTA and CDR2 FQGNSA. CDR3 size: 14 residues.

The chain has TRBV19 and TRBJ1-5; 10 bases map to TRBD1. V shed 6 bases and J 5 bases; nucleotides not matched to a gene: 4. Per the germline V gene, CDR1 is LNHDA and CDR2 is SQIVND (reference sequence). The length of the CDR3 is 14 residues. The DNA of the CDR3 is TGTGCCAGTAGGAGACAGGGGGCGGATCAGCCCCAGCATTTT. As protein: CASRRQGADQPQHF.

The count of this clone is one. The chain employs TRBV19 and TRBJ2-5, with D possibly matching TRBD1 (6 bases). V lost 4 bases and J 2 bases, leaving 11 bases between the germline ends. The CDR3 is 14 amino acids. Germline V lookup: CDR1 LNHDA, CDR2 SQIVND (reference sequence). The CDR3 spells CASSTTGLQETQYF. The CDR3 coding sequence is TGTGCCAGTAGTACCACAGGGTTACAAGAGACCCAGTACTTC.

The V call is TRBV19, the J call TRBJ2-3, with D possibly being TRBD1 (6 bases). Looked up from germline, CDR1 is LNHDA and CDR2 is SQIVND (reference sequence). The CDR3 has 15 residues. The V and J ends lost 4 bases and 1 base respectively, with 12 bases between them. As DNA, the CDR3 is TGTGCCAGTAGTAGGTCGACAGGACGCACAGATACGCAGTATTTT. It is translated as CASSRSTGRTDTQYF.

The V gene is TRBV5-4, the J gene TRBJ2-1; 10 nucleotides match TRBD1. The CDR3 is 14 amino acids. CDR1 SGHNT and CDR2 YYREEE come from the germline V gene (reference sequence). V dropped 4 bases and J dropped 10; count of bases not matched to a gene: 8. The CDR3 DNA reads TGTGCCAGCAGCGGCGGACAGGGGGTGAGGGAGCAGTTCTTC. Its translation is CASSGGQGVREQFF.

This chain links TRBV7-2 with TRBJ2-7, with a tentative D call TRBD2 (5 bases). The CDR3 runs 15 residues. V was pared by 5 bases and J by 0 bases, with 14 bases between. The germline V gene encodes CDR1 SGHTA and CDR2 FQGNSA. CDR3 DNA: TGTGCCAGCAGCCCTGGTGTCGGGGTCTCCTACGAGCAGTACTTC. Translated, it gives CASSPGVGVSYEQYF.

This clone has only one observation. This chain joins TRBV9 and TRBJ2-7; 8 bases align to TRBD2. Germline CDR1 SGDLS, CDR2 YYNGEE. V was pared by 7 bases and J by 2 bases, with 5 bases of the junction left unmatched. The CDR3 runs to 13 residues. The CDR3 loop reads CASGVGGAYEQYF. As DNA, the CDR3 is TGTGCCAGCGGGGTCGGGGGGGCCTACGAGCAGTACTTC.

The chain uses TRBV7-3 and TRBJ1-1; 7 bases map to TRBD1. Germline V CDR1 and CDR2: SGHTA, FQGTGA. After removal of 5 bases from V and 5 bases from J, the junction contained 8 bases not matched to a gene. This CDR3 is built from 14 residues. The CDR3 DNA reads TGTGCCAGCAGCCTAGGGGGCCCGGGAACTGAAGCTTTCTTT. It translates to CASSLGGPGTEAFF.

This clone was picked up a small number of times. This chain uses TRBV4-3 with TRBJ1-1; tentative D call: TRBD1 (5 bases). Germline V gene lookup returns CDR1 LGHNA and CDR2 YSLEER. The V and J ends lost 2 bases and 3 bases respectively, with 13 bases between them. The CDR3 totals 15 residues. The CDR3 here is CASSQRQLLDTEAFF. Here the CDR3 DNA reads TGCGCCAGCAGCCAACGACAGTTACTGGACACTGAAGCTTTCTTT.

This chain connects TRBV27 to TRBJ2-7; 10 bases map to TRBD2. V trimming: 10 bases; J trimming: 4 bases; junction bases outside the gene matches: 13. Germline V CDR1 and CDR2: MNHEY, SMNVEV (reference sequence). The CDR3 is 15 residues long. The CDR3: CATAPLLAGGYEQYF. In DNA, the CDR3 is TGTGCCACCGCACCACTATTAGCGGGGGGATACGAGCAGTACTTC.

This chain links TRBV19 with TRBJ1-1; D gene uncertain. Trimming took 6 bases from V and 1 from J, leaving 9 bases between them. The CDR3 runs to 13 residues. Germline assignment: CDR1 LNHDA and CDR2 SQIVND (reference sequence). CDR3 sequence: CASSENKNTEAFF. DNA for the CDR3: TGTGCCAGTAGCGAAAACAAGAACACTGAAGCTTTCTTT.

Notes on this clone: At one of its ends the junction is not consistent with the germline gene, which may arise from a read error. The rearrangement uses TRBV5-1 and TRBJ1-2; D is unclear. The CDR3 consists of 14 residues. Per germline, CDR1 SGHRS and CDR2 YFSETQ. CDR3 loop: CASSLVGANYGYPF. As DNA, the CDR3 is TGCGCCAGCAGCTTGGTGGGAGCTAACTATGGCTACCCCTTC.

The J gene is TRBJ2-1, the V gene TRBV9, with 10 bases matching TRBD2. V was pared by 2 bases and J by 2 bases, with 1 base of the junction left unmatched. Germline-derived CDR1 and CDR2 are SGDLS and YYNGEE. The CDR3 covers 15 residues. CDR3 in amino acids: CASSVLAGAYNEQFF. The CDR3 DNA reads as TGTGCCAGCAGCGTCCTAGCGGGGGCCTACAATGAGCAGTTCTTC.

The CDR3 region is CASSRDRVDTQYF. CDR3 DNA sequence: TGTGCCAGCAGCCGCGACAGGGTCGATACGCAGTATTTT. This rearrangement joins TRBV7-3 to TRBJ2-3; 7 bases line up with TRBD1. V lost 5 bases to trimming and J lost 6 bases; unmatched junction nucleotides: 5. CDR1 is SGHTA, CDR2 FQGTGA, per germline. The CDR3 contains 13 residues.